Below, 18 T cell receptor beta chains from the same sample are listed, as sequenced in a study of molecular identifiers for immune sequencing clone quantification (dated by TCRdb to between 2018 and 2020). Library generation was performed with PCR. The instrument was an Illumina HiSeq 4000. In TCRdb, the public reads were trimmed at Q25 with fastp and aligned with MiXCR, with productive beta chains retained. Records with the same CDR3 protein are collapsed into one entry carrying the most frequent genes and DNA. The sample data list 60,000 to 80,000 distinct CDR3 sequences, and approximately 17% of these were observed just once. The top ten clones comprise approximately 1.5% of the sample. Sequenced input: naive CD8+ T cells from blood, with Jurkat cell RNA spiked in. This specimen's cell subset or site label, interpreted: FACS-sorted CD8+CD4-CCR7+CD45RA+ naive T cells. These receptors originate from a human donor in good health. Some libraries in this study had Jurkat cell RNA spiked in.

This clonotype is classed as medium-sized. The V and J genes are TRBV4-3 and TRBJ2-1, with D maybe TRBD1 (5 bases). The CDR3 loop spans 14 amino acids. Trimming removed 1 base at V and 9 bases at J, with 13 bases between. Germline V gene sequence: CDR1 LGHNA, CDR2 YSLEER. The CDR3 sequence is CASSQVGEISEQFF. The CDR3 DNA sequence: TGCGCCAGCAGCCAAGTAGGGGAAATCAGTGAGCAGTTCTTC.

On this clonotype: Just one base apart from a much larger clone, this may be a read error. V gene TRBV6-5 combines with J gene TRBJ2-7; D unresolved. Germline loops: CDR1 MNHEY, CDR2 SVGAGI. The CDR3 extends over 12 amino acids. The CDR3 DNA sequence: TGTGCCATCAGTTACCCCAGCCACGAGCAGTACTTC. Its translation is CAISYPSHEQYF.

In the case of this clonotype: A much larger clone lies a single base off, so this may be a read error. The chain is built from TRBV27 and TRBJ1-1; a weak D match, TRBD1 (5 bases). CDR3 length: 15 amino acids. Germline CDR1 is MNHEY and CDR2 is SMNVEV (reference sequence). Trimming shortened V by 7 bases and J by 1 base, and 16 bases separated the two germline ends. Written as DNA, the CDR3 is TGTGCCAGCAAATTAACCGGGGCACCGAACACTGAAGCTTTCTTT. Translation: CASKLTGAPNTEAFF.

This clonotype was seen more than once but under ten times. The chain combines TRBV15 with TRBJ2-1; either TRBD1 or TRBD2 may supply D (6 bases each). The V end lost 0 bases, the J end lost 6 bases, and 15 bases lay between the germline ends. The CDR3 has 16 residues. CDR1 LNHNV and CDR2 YYDKDF come from the germline V gene (reference sequence). The CDR3 sequence: CATSRDMVGGSNEQFF. The CDR3 DNA sequence: TGTGCCACCAGCAGAGATATGGTGGGGGGCTCCAATGAGCAGTTCTTC.

The genes are TRBV12-3 or TRBV12-4 and TRBJ2-2; D tentatively reads TRBD1 or TRBD2 (5 bases each). The CDR3 has 16 residues. V lost 5 bases and J 5 bases, leaving 18 bases between the germline ends. The CDR3 DNA is TGTGCCAGCAGTCCCCCTAGTGGAGAGGGGACCGGGGAGCTGTTTTTT. Its protein is CASSPPSGEGTGELFF.

This clonotype showed up just a few times. The chain is built from TRBV9 and TRBJ2-1; the D is unclear. Deletions cut 4 bases from V and 6 bases from J, with 11 bases between. The CDR3 consists of 13 residues. Germline lookup yields CDR1 SGDLS and CDR2 YYNGEE. CDR3 nucleotide sequence: TGTGCCAGCAGCCTCCCCGGTACCAATGAGCAGTTCTTC. This gives the protein CASSLPGTNEQFF.

Ten or more counts support this clonotype. The chain carries TRBV20-1 and TRBJ2-5, with 7 positions matching TRBD1. The V segment lost 3 bases and the J segment 2 bases; nucleotides outside the gene matches: 9. The CDR3 length is 15 residues. CDR1 and CDR2 from the germline V gene are DFQATT and SNEGSKA (reference sequence). Here the CDR3 DNA reads TGCAGTGCTAGTGAAGGACAGGTTAGGCAAGAGACCCAGTACTTC. Translating it yields CSASEGQVRQETQYF.

In this sample, this clonotype turned up a few times. The chain couples TRBV9 to TRBJ2-7; 9 nucleotides align to TRBD2. This CDR3 comprises 14 residues. V shed 4 bases and J 3 bases; nucleotides not matched to a gene: 5. Germline loops: CDR1 SGDLS, CDR2 YYNGEE. The CDR3 spells CASSPSGTYYEQYF. The CDR3 DNA follows: TGTGCCAGCAGCCCTAGCGGGACCTACTACGAGCAGTACTTC.

This clonotype was counted between two and nine times. The chain has TRBV7-9 and TRBJ1-5; no firm D call. Germline CDR1 and CDR2: SEHNR and FQNEAQ (reference sequence). Trimming took 8 bases from V and 0 from J, leaving 11 bases between them. The CDR3 extends over 14 amino acids. The DNA for the CDR3 is TGTGCCAGCTCGCTTTTTGATAGCAATCAGCCCCAGCATTTT. Amino acid sequence: CASSLFDSNQPQHF.

At least ten counts were recorded for this clonotype. The chain has TRBV4-1 and TRBJ1-2; D may be TRBD1 (6 bases). Deletions cut 1 base from V and 5 bases from J, with 8 bases between. The germline gives CDR1 MGHRA, CDR2 YSYEKL. The CDR3 is made up of 13 amino acids. In DNA form, the CDR3 reads TGCGCCAGCAGCCAAGGGACAGCTTATGGCTACACCTTC. It codes for CASSQGTAYGYTF.

Worth noting for this clonotype: Because it lacks the conserved phenylalanine or tryptophan at the end, this CDR3 is likely a read error. The chain recombines TRBV27 with TRBJ1-1, with unresolved D. CDR3 length equals 13 residues. V lost 2 bases to trimming and J lost 4 bases, with 8 bases between them. Germline values: CDR1 MNHEY, CDR2 SMNVEV (reference sequence). The CDR3, as DNA: TGTGCCAGCAGTTTAGTCGCCAGCACTGAAGCTTTCTCT. Its protein is CASSLVASTEAFS.

Many counts were recorded for this clonotype. The rearrangement joins TRBV28 to TRBJ1-6; D is unresolved. CDR1 MDHEN and CDR2 SYDVKM come from the germline V gene. The CDR3 consists of 13 residues. V dropped 6 bases and J dropped 10 bases, with 13 bases sitting between them. Here the CDR3 reads CASRPYGGSPLHF. For the CDR3, the DNA is TGTGCCAGCAGGCCATACGGCGGGTCACCCCTCCACTTT.

About this clonotype: This clone may be a read error of a much larger clone one base away. V and J are TRBV5-6 and TRBJ2-2; TRBD1 might be the D (7 bases). Germline CDR1 reads SGHDT; CDR2 reads YYEEEE. The CDR3 length is 17 residues. In DNA form, the CDR3 reads TGTGCCAGCAGCCTTGAATTCGGGACAGTATCCACCGGGGGGCTGTTTTTT. This codes for CASSLEFGTVSTGGLFF.

This clonotype came up many times. The rearrangement uses TRBV7-9 and TRBJ1-1; TRBD1 might be the D (5 bases). The CDR3 covers 14 residues. The V gene's germline CDR1 is SEHNR and CDR2 FQNEAQ (reference sequence). V was pared by 5 bases and J by 0 bases, with 10 bases between. The CDR3 DNA sequence: TGTGCCAGCAGCGAAGTGGGGCTGAACACTGAAGCTTTCTTT. This translates into CASSEVGLNTEAFF.

This clonotype was seen a handful of times. The chain combines TRBV4-1 with TRBJ1-2; D not resolved. Trimming shortened V by 1 base and J by 1 base, and 13 bases separated the two germline ends. The germline CDR1 and CDR2 sequences are MGHRA and YSYEKL. The CDR3 loop spans 16 amino acids. CDR3 sequence reads: CASSQVPASLNYGYTF. CDR3 in DNA: TGCGCCAGCAGCCAAGTCCCGGCCAGCCTTAACTATGGCTACACCTTC.

This clonotype has at least ten counts. The chain recombines TRBV6-2 or TRBV6-3 with TRBJ2-7; 8 bases are shared with TRBD1. Germline trimming cut 8 bases from V and 5 bases from J; bases unmatched to any gene: 11. CDR1 and CDR2 from the germline V gene are MNHEY and SVGEGT. The CDR3 contains 14 residues. The CDR3 loop reads CASGTGNDVHEQYF. The CDR3 DNA sequence: TGTGCCAGCGGGACAGGCAACGACGTGCACGAGCAGTACTTC.

This clonotype was counted ten times or more. The V and J genes are TRBV5-1 and TRBJ2-7, with a possible D match to TRBD2 (6 bases). This CDR3 has 16 residues. V lost 0 bases and J lost 0, with 13 bases in between. CDR1 is SGHRS and CDR2 is YFSETQ in the germline V gene. The CDR3 DNA sequence: TGCGCCAGCAGCTTGGATAAGTACGGGAGCTCCTACGAGCAGTACTTC. Its translation is CASSLDKYGSSYEQYF. Filled out from reference TRBV5-1 and TRBJ2-7, the complete variable domain reads KAGVTQTPRYLIKTRGQQVTLSCSPISGHRSVSWYQQTPGQGLQFLFEYFSETQRNKGNFPGRFSGRQFSNSRSEMNVSTLELGDSALYLCASSLDKYGSSYEQYFGPGTRLTVT.

With regard to this clonotype: Its ends do not fully match the called genes, so a read error is possible. CDR3 in amino acids: CASSSRRTGIYGNAIYF. The CDR3 DNA is TGTGCCAGCAGCTCAAGAAGGACGGGCATCTATGGAAACGCCATATATTTT. V is TRBV28 and J is TRBJ1-3; D is undetermined. The CDR3 consists of 17 residues. The germline V gene encodes CDR1 MDHEN and CDR2 SYDVKM.